The rows below give T cell receptor beta chains drawn from one sample of a study of shared clonotypes between healthy human individuals. This table comes from immunoSEQ multiplex PCR, and its TCRdb copy is limited to in-frame clones, with some not included. The sample gives a few million clones, approximately 95% of which show up once; roughly 0.13% is in the top ten. The sequenced sample consisted of naive CD4+ T cells sorted from blood. Receptors were obtained from a man between 18 and 29 years old in good health. CDR3s include the opening cysteine and the closing phenylalanine or tryptophan. Fields, in order: CDR3 protein, CDR3 DNA, V gene, D gene, J gene. A D gene is named only where the DNA matches it firmly.

cdr3_aa: CASSDSPGSYEQYF
cdr3_nt: TGTGCCAGCAGTGACTCGCCGGGGAGCTACGAGCAGTACTTC
v_call: TRBV6-4
d_call: -
j_call: TRBJ2-7

cdr3_aa: CASSLAGTGAYNEQFF
cdr3_nt: TGTGCCAGCTCACTTGCAGGGACAGGGGCCTACAATGAGCAGTTCTTC
v_call: TRBV18
d_call: TRBD1
j_call: TRBJ2-1

cdr3_aa: CASSEGASYNEQFF
cdr3_nt: TGTGCCAGCAGTGAAGGTGCGTCCTACAATGAGCAGTTCTTC
v_call: TRBV25-1
d_call: -
j_call: TRBJ2-1

cdr3_aa: CASSQARTYSNQPQHF
cdr3_nt: TGTGCCAGCAGCCAGGCACGGACGTATAGCAATCAGCCCCAGCATTTT
v_call: TRBV27
d_call: -
j_call: TRBJ1-5

cdr3_aa: CASRVQGGNNSPLHF
cdr3_nt: TGTGCCAGCAGGGTACAGGGTGGTAATAATTCACCCCTCCACTTT
v_call: TRBV6-6
d_call: -
j_call: TRBJ1-6

cdr3_aa: CASSSSGTGEDF
cdr3_nt: TGTGCCAGCAGTAGCTCCGGGACAGGGGAGGACTTC
v_call: TRBV6-1
d_call: TRBD1
j_call: TRBJ2-7

cdr3_aa: CASSLEVGEKLFF
cdr3_nt: TGCGCCAGCAGCTTGGAAGTGGGTGAAAAACTGTTTTTT
v_call: TRBV5-1
d_call: -
j_call: TRBJ1-4

cdr3_aa: CASSISLTSGNTIYF
cdr3_nt: TGTGCCAGTAGTATCAGCCTGACCTCTGGAAACACCATATATTTT
v_call: TRBV19
d_call: -
j_call: TRBJ1-3

cdr3_aa: CASSEGPQGIGYEQYF
cdr3_nt: TGTGCCAGCAGCGAGGGCCCCCAGGGGATCGGCTACGAGCAGTACTTC
v_call: TRBV9
d_call: -
j_call: TRBJ2-7

cdr3_aa: CASSLDIGTVFEKLFF
cdr3_nt: TGTGCCAGCAGCTTAGATATCGGGACAGTATTCGAAAAACTGTTTTTT
v_call: TRBV7-2
d_call: TRBD1
j_call: TRBJ1-4

cdr3_aa: CATSRFRSATNEKLFF
cdr3_nt: TGTGCCACCAGCAGATTTCGATCCGCAACTAATGAAAAACTGTTTTTT
v_call: TRBV15
d_call: -
j_call: TRBJ1-4

cdr3_aa: CATSRVAGGSRNYGYTF
cdr3_nt: TGTGCCACCAGCAGAGTGGCAGGGGGCTCTAGAAACTATGGCTACACCTTC
v_call: TRBV15
d_call: TRBD1
j_call: TRBJ1-2

cdr3_aa: CAWSPNSYSYEQYF
cdr3_nt: TGTGCCTGGAGCCCCAACTCTTACTCCTACGAGCAGTACTTC
v_call: TRBV30
d_call: -
j_call: TRBJ2-7

cdr3_aa: CASSLGYDFNEKLFF
cdr3_nt: TGTGCCAGCAGCCTGGGGTATGACTTTAATGAAAAACTGTTTTTT
v_call: TRBV7-9
d_call: -
j_call: TRBJ1-4

cdr3_aa: CASSKAGAYNSPLHF
cdr3_nt: TGTGCCAGCAGTAAGGCTGGGGCTTATAATTCACCCCTCCACTTT
v_call: TRBV6-5
d_call: -
j_call: TRBJ1-6

cdr3_aa: CASSEQTEQFF
cdr3_nt: TGTGCCAGCAGCGAACAAACGGAGCAGTTCTTC
v_call: TRBV7-2
d_call: -
j_call: TRBJ2-1

cdr3_aa: CASSPSGPGQYNEQFF
cdr3_nt: TGTGCCAGCAGCCCCTCGGGTCCGGGACAGTACAATGAGCAGTTCTTC
v_call: TRBV7-9
d_call: TRBD1
j_call: TRBJ2-1

cdr3_aa: CAWHPGQGNSPLHF
cdr3_nt: TGTGCCTGGCACCCGGGACAGGGAAATTCACCCCTCCACTTT
v_call: TRBV30
d_call: TRBD1
j_call: TRBJ1-6

cdr3_aa: CASSYVGRSANYGYTF
cdr3_nt: TGTGCCAGCAGTTACGTGGGCCGTTCAGCTAACTATGGCTACACCTTC
v_call: TRBV6-5
d_call: -
j_call: TRBJ1-2

cdr3_aa: CASSPAGEETQYF
cdr3_nt: TGTGCCAGCTCACCAGCAGGGGAAGAGACCCAGTACTTC
v_call: TRBV18
d_call: -
j_call: TRBJ2-5